These 18 T cell receptor beta chains were all obtained from the same sample, sequenced in a study of OX40 agonist ivuxolimab in advanced cancers. TCRdb's copy holds only in-frame clones and misses some; the assay was immunoSEQ multiplex PCR. In the table there are about 50,000 clones, almost 90% of which are singletons. The material was CD4+ or CD8+ T cells sorted from blood, obtained in a trial of the OX40 agonist ivuxolimab. The receptors come from an adult with an advanced solid tumor such as melanoma, head and neck, liver or kidney cancer.

The V gene is TRBV5-6, the J gene TRBJ1-2; D may be TRBD1 (6 bases). The CDR3 length is 16 residues. Germline CDR1 reads SGHDT; CDR2 reads YYEEEE. The V and J ends lost 3 bases and 5 bases respectively, with 20 bases between them. Written as DNA, the CDR3 is TGTGCCAGCAGCTCAATACAGGGAATTGGGGCATATGGCTACACCTTC. Amino acid sequence: CASSSIQGIGAYGYTF.

This clone was picked up one time. The genes are TRBV27 and TRBJ2-3; TRBD2 matches 8 bases. The CDR3 covers 17 residues. Germline CDR1 is MNHEY and CDR2 is SMNVEV (reference sequence). Trimming at V came to 4 bases and at J to 0 bases, leaving 9 bases not matched to a gene. CDR3 DNA sequence: TGTGCCAGCAGTTGGACCAGGACTAGCAGTAGCACAGATACGCAGTATTTT. Protein sequence: CASSWTRTSSSTDTQYF.

On this clone itself: With a much larger clone just one base away, this may be a read error. Other nucleotide sequences from this sample produce the same CDR3. This rearrangement joins TRBV29-1 to TRBJ2-1; unclear D gene. The CDR3 runs to 10 residues. Trimming removed 5 bases at V and 5 bases at J, with 4 bases between. In germline, CDR1 is SQVTM, CDR2 ANQGSEA. This CDR3 reads CSVWDNEQFF. Written as DNA, the CDR3 is TGCAGCGTTTGGGACAATGAGCAGTTCTTC.

V usage is TRBV19 and J usage is TRBJ2-1; 10 nucleotides agree with TRBD2. Germline V gives CDR1 LNHDA, CDR2 SQIVND (reference sequence). The CDR3 runs 20 residues. Trimming at V came to 3 bases and at J to 8 bases, leaving 22 bases not matched to a gene. In nucleotides, the CDR3 is TGTGCCAGTAGTATCCGTCGGAGCCAGCTAGAGCGGGAGGGCCGATATGAGCAGTTCTTC. Its protein product is CASSIRRSQLEREGRYEQFF.

The chain uses TRBV18 and TRBJ2-1, with 7 bases identical to TRBD2. Looked up from germline, CDR1 is KGHSH and CDR2 is LQKENI. This CDR3 comprises 12 residues. Trimming removed 5 bases from V and 9 bases from J; junction bases left unmatched: 4. The CDR3 is CASSASGIEQFF. The CDR3 region has the DNA TGTGCCAGCTCAGCAAGCGGGATTGAGCAGTTCTTC.

The chain uses TRBV7-9 and TRBJ2-5; D is undetermined. Germline CDR1 and CDR2: SEHNR and FQNEAQ (reference sequence). This CDR3 region has 13 residues. Trimming left V 2 bases short and J 7 bases short, with 11 bases between. The DNA of the CDR3 is TGTGCCAGCAGCTTACCGAGAAGCAGGACCCAGTACTTC. It translates to CASSLPRSRTQYF.

This clone was observed a few times. The same CDR3 arises from other DNA sequences in this sample as well. The gene calls are TRBV5-4 and TRBJ2-7; D not certain. This CDR3 has 12 residues. Trimming cost V 2 bases and J 0 bases, with 3 bases left between them. Germline CDR1 SGHNT, CDR2 YYREEE (reference sequence). CDR3 nucleotides: TGTGCCAGCAGCTTAAACTCCTACGAGCAGTACTTC. Its protein product is CASSLNSYEQYF.

The chain is built from TRBV18 and TRBJ2-5; 7 positions agree with TRBD1. Trimming at V came to 6 bases and at J to 2 bases, leaving 3 bases not matched to a gene. Germline assignment: CDR1 KGHSH and CDR2 LQKENI. The CDR3 sequence is 13 residues long. CDR3 residues: CASSRGQQETQYF. Here the CDR3 DNA reads TGTGCCAGCTCCCGGGGACAGCAAGAGACCCAGTACTTC.

This clone has only a few counts. The J gene is TRBJ1-2, the V gene TRBV2; D possibly corresponds to TRBD1 (6 bases). This CDR3 contains 14 residues. The germline gives CDR1 SNHLY, CDR2 FYNNEI. V lost 5 bases, J lost 2 bases, and 12 bases lay in between. The CDR3 DNA follows: TGTGCCAGCAGTCCTGGACAGCTAAACTATGGCTACACCTTC. Translated, it gives CASSPGQLNYGYTF.

The chain has TRBV19 and TRBJ2-7, with 12 bases fitting TRBD2. V dropped 6 bases and J dropped 0; count of bases not matched to a gene: 3. From germline, CDR1 is LNHDA and CDR2 SQIVND (reference sequence). The CDR3 sequence is 15 residues long. Here the CDR3 reads CASRRTSGTSYEQYF. The CDR3 bases are TGTGCCAGTAGAAGGACTAGCGGGACCTCCTACGAGCAGTACTTC.

The J gene is TRBJ2-5, the V gene TRBV15, with 7 bases lining up with TRBD2. The ends lost 1 base at V and 1 base at J; junction bases unmatched: 6. The germline CDR1 and CDR2 sequences are LNHNV and YYDKDF (reference sequence). CDR3 length: 16 residues. CDR3 sequence (DNA): TGTGCCACCAGCAGAGGATCCGAGCGGGGCCAAGAGACCCAGTACTTC. It codes for CATSRGSERGQETQYF.

The gene calls are TRBV27 and TRBJ2-2, with D possibly TRBD2 on 7 matching bases. The CDR3 has 16 residues. CDR1 MNHEY and CDR2 SMNVEV come from the germline V gene (reference sequence). Trimming stripped 2 bases from V and 5 bases from J, with 15 bases between. The DNA for the CDR3 is TGTGCCAGCAGTTTACCTAGCGGAGGGGGAACCGGGGAGCTGTTTTTT. Protein product: CASSLPSGGGTGELFF.

The V and J genes are TRBV4-1 and TRBJ2-5, with D maybe TRBD2 (7 bases). Germline V gives CDR1 MGHRA, CDR2 YSYEKL. Trimming took off 3 bases at V and 5 bases at J, with 13 bases between the two ends. This CDR3 comprises 14 residues. The CDR3 here is CASSHEGGVETQYF. The CDR3 coding sequence is TGCGCCAGCAGCCACGAGGGGGGGGTCGAGACCCAGTACTTC.

The V call is TRBV7-3, the J call TRBJ2-5; possibly TRBD1 or TRBD2 for D (7 bases each). V dropped 4 bases and J dropped 8 bases, with 14 bases sitting between them. From germline, CDR1 is SGHTA and CDR2 FQGTGA. The CDR3 has 13 amino acids. The CDR3 DNA is TGTGCCAGCAGCTCCAGGGGGGGACGCACCCAGTACTTC. Translation: CASSSRGGRTQYF.

The chain joins TRBV7-9 to TRBJ2-1, with a tentative D call TRBD2 (5 bases). Deletions cut 5 bases from V and 3 bases from J, with 11 bases between. The CDR3 has 14 residues. CDR1 and CDR2 from the germline V gene are SEHNR and FQNEAQ (reference sequence). The CDR3 protein is CASSQDSFYNEQFF. CDR3 DNA: TGTGCCAGCAGCCAGGACTCCTTCTACAATGAGCAGTTCTTC.

Only a few counts were recorded for this clone. The chain links TRBV23-1 to TRBJ1-1; D is ambiguous. TRBV23-1 is known as an ORF, though its function is uncertain. The CDR3 is 10 amino acids. Trimming removed 0 bases at V and 12 bases at J, with 5 bases between. The CDR3 DNA follows: TGCGCCAGCAGTCAATCGGTGACTTTCTTT. Residues: CASSQSVTFF.

This chain joins TRBV30 and TRBJ1-4, with 12 bases aligning to TRBD1. With V trimmed by 4 bases and J by 8 bases, 14 bases remained unmatched. The CDR3 sequence is 17 residues long. From germline, CDR1 is GTSNPN and CDR2 SVGIG (reference sequence). The CDR3 DNA reads as TGTGCCTGGAAGAATCCCGGGACAGGGGGCGTTCGGGAAAAACTGTTTTTT. Amino acids: CAWKNPGTGGVREKLFF.

This chain links TRBV5-1 with TRBJ2-1; unclear D gene. This CDR3 is built from 14 residues. CDR1 is SGHRS and CDR2 is YFSETQ in the germline V gene. The V gene lost 1 base and the J gene lost 10 bases, with 15 bases spanning the gap. CDR3 DNA: TGCGCCAGCAGCTTGTTAGGTGGGTCTTACGAGCAGTTCTTC. Amino acids: CASSLLGGSYEQFF.